This TCR beta chain comes out of a study of OX40 agonist ivuxolimab in advanced cancers. About the research overall: Under the entry rules, prior anti-PD-1, anti-PD-L1 or anti-CTLA-4 therapy was allowed, and about 40% had some.

Generated by immunoSEQ multiplex PCR, the TCRdb table keeps only in-frame clones and is missing some. Among 90,000 to 100,000 clones listed, around 95% were seen once. If patients had autoimmune disease history or systemic immunosuppression, they were excluded. Notes on the study in general: At 0.1 to 3.0 mg/kg and by week 6, CD4+ and CD8+ T cells in the blood had expanded clonally. Among expanded peripheral T cells, antigen specificity went undetermined.

About this clone itself: The antigen remains unidentified.

Material: CD4+ or CD8+ T cells sorted from blood, obtained in a trial of the OX40 agonist ivuxolimab. This sequence was found in an adult with an advanced solid tumor such as melanoma, head and neck, liver or kidney cancer.

CDR3 residues: CASSIVPGTNTEAFF. The CDR3 DNA is TGTGCCAGTAGTATAGTTCCAGGGACGAACACTGAAGCTTTCTTT. The chain joins TRBV19 to TRBJ1-1; D perhaps matches TRBD1 (5 bases). The CDR3 has 15 residues. Trimming took off 1 base at V and 1 base at J, with 10 bases between the two ends. Germline CDR1 reads LNHDA; CDR2 reads SQIVND (reference sequence).